The present TCR beta chain was sequenced within a study of T cells after yellow fever vaccination. This clonotype was seen ten or more times. Generation of TCR cDNA used 5'RACE template switching (which added a universal primer site and UMIs). TCRdb fed the 5' RACE reads into MiXCR, producing one record per CDR3 protein. The repertoire holds about 220,000 distinct CDR3 sequences, with approximately 6.3% as singletons. V was clipped by 0 bases and J by 2 bases, with 5 bases between them. Per the germline V gene, CDR1 is LGHNA and CDR2 is YNFKEQ. The CDR3 has 13 amino acids. This clonotype was sampled from a young man who received the YFV17D yellow fever vaccine. The sequenced sample was CD4+ T cells sorted from PBMCs, obtained on the day of the yellow fever booster vaccination. The J gene is TRBJ2-7, the V gene TRBV4-2; no clear D. The CDR3 region has the DNA TGTGCCAGCAGCCAAGATAACGCCTACGAGCAGTACTTC. Its protein is CASSQDNAYEQYF.